This is a list of T cell receptor beta chains from one sample in a study of shared clonotypes between healthy human individuals. The data were produced by immunoSEQ multiplex PCR, yet TCRdb's version contains in-frame clones alone and is incomplete. The table includes roughly 2.4 million clones, almost 96% detected once. The sample comprised naive CD4+ T cells sorted from blood. The receptors here all came from a man between 18 and 35 years old in good health. Both conserved end residues are part of each CDR3. D genes are given only for firm matches. Not all rows give a size; the values are once, few, many and, for expanded clones, a class.

>.|TRBV6-5|TRBD1|TRBJ1-2
TGTGCCAGCAGTCGGGACAGGGACCACTATGGCTACACCTTC
CASSRDRDHYGYTF
>once|TRBV28|.|TRBJ2-7
TGTGCCAGCAGCCCCCCCGGCAGGGGCGAGCAGTACTTC
CASSPPGRGEQYF
>.|TRBV4-1|.|TRBJ2-7
TGCGCCAGCAGCCAAGGTTTAGGAGGGACCTACGAGCAGTACTTC
CASSQGLGGTYEQYF
>.|TRBV6-1|.|TRBJ1-3
TGTGCCAGCAGTTCCCCGGGGGGGGCCAACACCATATATTTT
CASSSPGGANTIYF
>.|TRBV10-1|TRBD2|TRBJ2-3
TGCGCCAGCAGTGGACGGACTAGCGGAGGCCCAAACAGGGATACGCAGTATTTT
CASSGRTSGGPNRDTQYF
>.|TRBV4-3|.|TRBJ2-1
TGCGCCAGCAGCCAACAGGGGGGAGCCGATCCTTATGAGCAGTTCTTC
CASSQQGGADPYEQFF
>.|TRBV5-1|.|TRBJ1-2
TGCGCCAGCAGCTTGGGGCAGGCAGGACACTATGGCTACACCTTC
CASSLGQAGHYGYTF
>once|TRBV5-1|TRBD1|TRBJ2-7
TGCGCCAGCAGCCCCTCCGGGACAGTCTTCGAGCAGTACTTC
CASSPSGTVFEQYF
>.|TRBV15|TRBD2|TRBJ2-5
TGTGCCACCAGCAGAGCCCGCGGGAGAGAGGAGACCCAGTACTTC
CATSRARGREETQYF
>.|TRBV10-1|.|TRBJ2-3
TGCGCCAGCAGTGAAGGGACCAGGGACACAGATACGCAGTATTTT
CASSEGTRDTDTQYF
>few|TRBV27|TRBD2|TRBJ2-6
TGTGCCAGTAGTCCGGGACTAGTGAACTCTGGGGCCAACGTCCTGACTTTC
CASSPGLVNSGANVLTF
>.|TRBV15|.|TRBJ1-2
TGTGCCACCTACTCCGGGACGGAGTATGGCTACACCTTC
CATYSGTEYGYTF
>.|TRBV30|.|TRBJ2-3
TGTGCCTGGAGTGTACTGCCATCAACGGATACGCAGTATTTT
CAWSVLPSTDTQYF
>.|TRBV11-2|TRBD1|TRBJ2-7
TGTGCCAGCAGCCGAGTTCAGGGGGTCTACGAGCAGTACTTC
CASSRVQGVYEQYF
>.|TRBV18|.|TRBJ2-3
TGTGCCAGCTCACCACCGTCAGGCACAGATACGCAGTATTTT
CASSPPSGTDTQYF
>.|TRBV7-2|.|TRBJ2-1
TGTGCCAGCAGCTTGCCCGGGAGCTACAATGAGCAGTTCTTC
CASSLPGSYNEQFF
>.|TRBV5-1|.|TRBJ2-3
TGCGCCAGCAGCTTGGACCTCGCCACAGATACGCAGTATTTT
CASSLDLATDTQYF
>.|TRBV9|TRBD1|TRBJ1-6
TGTGCCAGCAGCGCCCAGGGACAGGGGTTTGATTCACCCCTCCACTTT
CASSAQGQGFDSPLHF
>.|TRBV19|.|TRBJ1-2
TGTGCCAGTAGTATTTTGCCAGGGGCAGGGGCTAACTATGGCTACACCTTC
CASSILPGAGANYGYTF
>.|TRBV10-3|.|TRBJ1-1
TGTGCCATCAGTGAGGGAGGTTCGGTCCGGAACACTGAAGCTTTCTTT
CAISEGGSVRNTEAFF